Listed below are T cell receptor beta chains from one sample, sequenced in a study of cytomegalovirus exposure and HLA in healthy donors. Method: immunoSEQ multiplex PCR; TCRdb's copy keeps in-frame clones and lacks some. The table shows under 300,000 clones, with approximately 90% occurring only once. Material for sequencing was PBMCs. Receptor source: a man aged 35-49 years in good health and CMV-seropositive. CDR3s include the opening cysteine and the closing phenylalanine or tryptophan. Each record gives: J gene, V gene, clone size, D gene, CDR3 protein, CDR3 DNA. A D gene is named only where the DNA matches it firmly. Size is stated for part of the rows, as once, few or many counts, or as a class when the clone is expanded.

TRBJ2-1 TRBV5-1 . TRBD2 CASSLGLAGGGNEQFF TGCGCCAGCAGCTTGGGTCTAGCGGGAGGGGGTAATGAGCAGTTCTTC
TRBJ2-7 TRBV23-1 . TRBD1 CASSHDRDEQYF TGCGCCAGCAGTCACGACAGGGACGAGCAGTACTTC
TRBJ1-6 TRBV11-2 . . CASSLTQTYNSPLHF TGTGCCAGCAGCTTAACGCAGACCTATAATTCACCCCTCCACTTT
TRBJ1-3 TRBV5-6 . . CASSPTGVTSGNTIYF TGTGCCAGCAGCCCGACAGGTGTTACCTCTGGAAACACCATATATTTT
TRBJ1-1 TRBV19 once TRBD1 CASSRTGGAFF TGTGCCAGTAGTCGGACAGGGGGGGCTTTCTTT
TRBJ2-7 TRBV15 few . CATSREASYEQYF TGTGCCACCAGCAGGGAGGCATCCTACGAGCAGTACTTC
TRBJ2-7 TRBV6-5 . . CASSYGTLTYEQYF TGTGCCAGCAGTTACGGGACACTGACCTACGAGCAGTACTTC
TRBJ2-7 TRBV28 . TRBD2 CASSLELAGGAFGAYEQYF TGTGCCAGCAGTTTAGAACTAGCGGGAGGTGCCTTTGGAGCCTACGAGCAGTACTTC
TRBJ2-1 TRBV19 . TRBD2 CASKAKTSGSTNEQFF TGTGCCAGTAAGGCAAAGACTAGCGGGAGTACGAATGAGCAGTTCTTC
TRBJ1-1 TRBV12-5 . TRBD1 CASGLGPKTGENTEAFF TGTGCTAGTGGTTTGGGGCCTAAGACAGGGGAGAACACTGAAGCTTTCTTT
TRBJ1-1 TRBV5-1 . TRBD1 CASSLDPDRGRWGTEAFF TGCGCCAGCAGCTTGGATCCGGACAGGGGGAGATGGGGCACTGAAGCTTTCTTT
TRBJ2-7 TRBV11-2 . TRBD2 CASSLGRGGEQYF TGTGCCAGCAGCTTGGGGCGGGGGGGCGAGCAGTACTTC
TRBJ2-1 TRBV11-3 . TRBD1 CASSPQGALHNEQFF TGTGCCAGCAGCCCACAGGGGGCTCTACACAATGAGCAGTTCTTC
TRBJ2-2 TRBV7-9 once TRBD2 CASTLAGGITGELFF TGTGCCAGCACCCTAGCGGGAGGGATCACCGGGGAGCTGTTTTTT
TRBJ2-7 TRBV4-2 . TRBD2 CASSQSGRQNYEQYF TGTGCCAGCAGCCAGAGCGGGAGGCAGAACTACGAGCAGTACTTC
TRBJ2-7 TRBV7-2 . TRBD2 CASSPGGTSGILWEQYF TGTGCCAGCAGCCCGGGGGGGACTAGCGGTATCTTGTGGGAGCAGTACTTC
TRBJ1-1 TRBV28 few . CASSLGQRDTEAFF TGTGCCAGCAGTTTAGGACAGCGAGACACTGAAGCTTTCTTT
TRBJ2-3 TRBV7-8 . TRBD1 CAHERQGSGADTQYF TGTGCTCACGAACGACAGGGGTCTGGCGCAGATACGCAGTATTTT
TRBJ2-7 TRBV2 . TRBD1 CASSVRDRGLYEQYF TGTGCCAGCAGTGTTCGGGACAGGGGGCTTTACGAGCAGTACTTC
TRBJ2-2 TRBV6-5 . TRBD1 CASSLQGYGELFF TGTGCCAGCAGCTTACAGGGGTACGGGGAGCTGTTTTTT
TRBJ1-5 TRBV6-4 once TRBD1 CASSETGGGQPQHF TGTGCCAGCAGTGAGACAGGGGGTGGTCAGCCCCAGCATTTT
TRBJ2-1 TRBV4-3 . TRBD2 CASSQDFRGLAAGEQFF TGCGCCAGCAGCCAAGATTTTAGGGGACTAGCGGCGGGTGAGCAGTTCTTC
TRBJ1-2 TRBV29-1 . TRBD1 CSVARGQIAPNYGYTF TGCAGCGTTGCCCGGGGACAGATAGCTCCAAACTATGGCTACACCTTC
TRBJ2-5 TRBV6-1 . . CASSEDAALTGTQYF TGTGCCAGCAGTGAAGATGCTGCCCTAACAGGGACCCAGTACTTC
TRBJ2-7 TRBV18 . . CASSPLGGGRYEQYF TGTGCCAGCTCCCCCCTGGGCGGAGGGCGCTACGAGCAGTACTTC
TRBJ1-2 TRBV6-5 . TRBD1 CASTKTGGHNYGYTF TGTGCCAGCACCAAGACAGGGGGTCATAACTATGGCTACACCTTC
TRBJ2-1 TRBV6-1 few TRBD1 CASSEATGQGLRSEQFF TGTGCCAGCAGTGAAGCGACCGGACAGGGCCTGAGGAGTGAGCAGTTCTTC
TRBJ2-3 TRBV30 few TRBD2 CAWSAASGRRADTQYF TGTGCCTGGAGTGCGGCTAGCGGGAGGAGGGCAGATACGCAGTATTTT
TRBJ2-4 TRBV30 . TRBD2 CAWSVQGTSEKNIQYF TGTGCCTGGAGTGTACAAGGGACTAGCGAGAAAAACATTCAGTACTTC
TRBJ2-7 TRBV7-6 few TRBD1 CASSAGQDEQYF TGTGCCAGCAGCGCAGGACAGGACGAGCAGTACTTC
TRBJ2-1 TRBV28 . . CASSLLGGTGNEQFF TGTGCCAGCAGTCTCCTAGGCGGGACTGGTAATGAGCAGTTCTTC
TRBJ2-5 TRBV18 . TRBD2 CASSPLSAGAIQETQYF TGTGCCAGCTCACCACTATCAGCGGGAGCCATCCAGGAGACCCAGTACTTC
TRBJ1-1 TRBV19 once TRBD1 CASIPTGDTEAFF TGTGCCAGTATCCCCACAGGGGACACTGAAGCTTTCTTT
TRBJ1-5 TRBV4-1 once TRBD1 CASSQVPPGTDSNQPQHF TGCGCCAGCAGCCAAGTGCCCCCCGGGACAGATAGCAATCAGCCCCAGCATTTT
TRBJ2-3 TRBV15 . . CATSRDRFAGYDPDTQYF TGTGCCACCAGCAGAGATCGGTTTGCGGGTTATGATCCAGATACGCAGTATTTT
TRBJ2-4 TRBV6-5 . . CASSYSKGENIQYF TGTGCCAGCAGTTACTCAAAGGGGGAAAACATTCAGTACTTC
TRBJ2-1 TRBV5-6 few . CASSLTAASEQFF TGTGCCAGCAGCTTGACCGCGGCTAGCGAGCAGTTCTTC
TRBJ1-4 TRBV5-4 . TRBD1 CASSGTGTNEKLFF TGTGCCAGCAGCGGGACAGGGACTAATGAAAAACTGTTTTTT
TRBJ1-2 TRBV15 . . CATSRDRSTGSFYGYTF TGTGCCACCAGCAGAGATAGGAGCACTGGGTCTTTTTATGGCTACACCTTC
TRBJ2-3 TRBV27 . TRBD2 CASSMGLAGSTDTQYF TGTGCCAGCAGCATGGGACTAGCGGGGAGCACAGATACGCAGTATTTT
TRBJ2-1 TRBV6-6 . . CASREQYNEQFF TGTGCCAGCAGAGAGCAATACAATGAGCAGTTCTTC
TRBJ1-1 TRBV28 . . CASRAHLVMNTEAFF TGTGCCAGCAGGGCACACCTCGTTATGAACACTGAAGCTTTCTTT
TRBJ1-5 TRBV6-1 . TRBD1 CASSEAPGQVNQPQHF TGTGCCAGCAGTGAAGCGCCGGGACAGGTTAATCAGCCCCAGCATTTT
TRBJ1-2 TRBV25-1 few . CASSAGARGYTF TGTGCCAGCAGCGCAGGGGCGAGAGGCTACACCTTC
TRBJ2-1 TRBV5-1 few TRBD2 CASSWTSGSPSNNEQFF TGCGCCAGCAGCTGGACTAGCGGGAGTCCCTCTAACAATGAGCAGTTCTTC
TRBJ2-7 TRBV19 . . CASSITGSSYEQYF TGTGCCAGTAGTATAACAGGGAGCTCCTACGAGCAGTACTTC